This T cell receptor beta chain comes out of a study of control samples from healthy donors and cancer patients. The CDR3 contains 13 residues. V was clipped by 6 bases and J by 7 bases, with 10 bases between them. Per the germline V gene, CDR1 is MDHEN and CDR2 is SYDVKM. The repertoire was sequenced with immunoSEQ multiplex PCR; TCRdb's copy has only in-frame clones and lacks some. In the table there are more than 95,000 clones, 85% to 95% of which are singletons. The sequenced material came from blood. The gene calls are TRBV28 and TRBJ1-6; no reliable D call. The TCR originated in a man aged 18 to 35 in good health. The CDR3 DNA reads as TGTGCCAGCAGGTCCCGTACCAATTCACCCCTCCACTTT. It is translated as CASRSRTNSPLHF. Supplemented by reference TRBV28 and TRBJ1-6, the full variable domain reads DVKVTQSSRYLVKRTGEKVFLECVQDMDHENMFWYRQDPGLGLRLIYFSYDVKMKEKGDIPEGYSVSREKKERFSLILESASTNQTSMYLCASRSRTNSPLHFGNGTRLTVT.